This T cell receptor beta chain stems from a study of post-analysis software for immune sequencing data. Points from the study as a whole: Compared with controls, patients had more of five or six TRBV segments, including TRBV5-6, TRBV5-1 and TRBV20-1.

As to this clonotype: The antigen is unknown.

Trimming removed 0 bases from V and 0 bases from J, with 15 bases in between. Germline values: CDR1 LGHDT, CDR2 YNNKEL (reference sequence). This CDR3 has 18 amino acids. Every TCR beta cDNA library bore unique molecular identifiers. The source material, 1 to 10 million T cells, gave rise to roughly 500,000 cDNA molecules. TCRdb processed the PCR reads anew with MiXCR; each CDR3 protein has one entry. The repertoire holds fewer than 550,000 distinct CDR3 sequences, with 30% to 40% as singletons. Material for sequencing was blood. The sequence was collected from a girl aged 2-17 years with multiple sclerosis. The chain joins TRBV3-1 to TRBJ2-1; TRBD2 is a possible D gene (6 bases). The DNA for the CDR3 is TGTGCCAGCAGCCAAGATGTGCCGGGGGACCTCTCCTACAATGAGCAGTTCTTC. Translating it yields CASSQDVPGDLSYNEQFF.